These T cell receptor beta chains were read from a single sample in a study of regulatory T cells in long-lasting Graves disease. TCRdb reanalysed the multiplex PCR reads using MiXCR and keeps one entry per CDR3 protein. The data show about 400,000 distinct CDR3 sequences, roughly 20% seen once. The specimen comprised peripheral blood mononuclear cells (PBMCs), sampled when the disease was refractory, from a patient treated with antithyroid drugs. These receptors were collected from a female donor with Graves disease. Each CDR3 is given with its conserved first and last residue. A D gene is named only where the DNA matches it firmly. Not every row has a clone size; where given, it reads once, few, many or a size class.

TRBV25-1	TRBJ2-7	TRBD1	few	15	CASSEWGTGGGEQYF	TGTGCCAGCAGTGAATGGGGGACAGGGGGTGGGGAGCAGTACTTC
TRBV11-2	TRBJ1-2	TRBD1	NA	16	CASSRPRGQGDYGYTF	TGTGCCAGCAGCCGCCCACGGGGACAGGGCGACTATGGCTACACCTTC
TRBV28	TRBJ1-2	NA	many	16	CASSLSWRDQHYGYTF	TGTGCCAGCAGTTTGTCTTGGAGGGACCAGCACTATGGCTACACCTTC
TRBV5-6	TRBJ2-5	TRBD2	NA	13	CACSPLRGETQYF	TGTGCCTGCAGTCCTCTGCGGGGGGAGACCCAGTACTTC
TRBV5-8	TRBJ2-6	NA	NA	16	CASSQGGGRGANVLTF	TGCGCCAGCAGCCAAGGAGGGGGCCGGGGGGCCAACGTCCTGACTTTC
TRBV6-2/TRBV6-3	TRBJ1-1	NA	many	15	CASSYRPTSNTEAFF	TGTGCCAGCAGTTACAGACCTACGTCGAACACTGAAGCTTTCTTT
TRBV5-1	TRBJ1-6	NA	NA	12	CASSSSGSPLHF	TGCGCCAGCAGCTCGTCGGGTTCACCCCTCCACTTT
TRBV5-1	TRBJ2-2	NA	few	15	CASSLAVSDTGELFF	TGCGCCAGCAGCTTGGCCGTCTCGGACACCGGGGAGCTGTTTTTT
TRBV30	TRBJ1-2	TRBD1	NA	14	CAWDSQGTVYDYTF	TGTGCCTGGGACTCACAGGGGACAGTCTATGACTACACCTTC
TRBV18	TRBJ1-2	NA	many	13	CASSPPNGYGYTF	TGTGCCAGCTCACCACCGAACGGCTATGGCTACACCTTC
TRBV7-9	TRBJ2-1	NA	NA	15	CASSSDTGSYNEQFF	TGTGCCAGCAGCTCCGACACGGGCTCGTACAATGAGCAGTTCTTC
TRBV7-9	TRBJ2-7	NA	many	18	CASSLFPRSRVGSYEQYF	TGTGCCAGCAGCTTATTCCCCCGCTCCCGAGTGGGCTCCTACGAGCAGTACTTC
TRBV5-1	TRBJ2-3	TRBD2	NA	16	CASSLDGTSGTDTQYF	TGCGCCAGCAGCTTGGACGGGACTAGCGGTACAGATACGCAGTATTTT
TRBV6-1	TRBJ2-1	NA	NA	14	CASSKLRAYNEQFF	TGTGCCAGCAGTAAATTGCGGGCCTACAATGAGCAGTTCTTC